These 19 T cell receptor beta chains were all obtained from the same sample, sequenced in a study of blood T cell repertoires in COVID-19. TCRdb keeps only in-frame clones here, not all; method: immunoSEQ multiplex PCR. The data show approximately 270,000 clones, over 75% seen once. The specimen sequenced was PBMCs or T cells enriched from blood (not recorded which). The source of these receptors is a man aged 40-49 years who had recovered from COVID-19.

The rearrangement uses TRBV2 and TRBJ1-4; D is ambiguous. The V gene lost 7 bases and the J gene lost 9 bases, with 15 bases spanning the gap. Germline CDR1 reads SNHLY; CDR2 reads FYNNEI. This CDR3 comprises 13 residues. The CDR3 here is CASTIGRLQKLFF. DNA of the CDR3: TGTGCCAGCACAATAGGCAGACTGCAAAAACTGTTTTTT.

The rearrangement uses TRBV9 and TRBJ1-6, with 8 nucleotides matching TRBD1. Per the germline V gene, CDR1 is SGDLS and CDR2 is YYNGEE. Trimming took 0 bases from V and 7 from J; bases not matched to a gene: 3. The CDR3 contains 15 residues. CDR3: CASSVEGQGNSPLHF. The CDR3 region has the DNA TGTGCCAGCAGCGTAGAAGGACAGGGCAATTCACCCCTCCACTTT.

This chain uses TRBV4-1 with TRBJ2-1, with 7 bases that match TRBD2. Germline V CDR1 and CDR2: MGHRA, YSYEKL. Losses at the gene ends were 1 base for V and 1 base for J; bases not matched to a gene: 10. The CDR3 consists of 18 residues. This CDR3 reads CASSQGPPLAASYNEQFF. CDR3 DNA sequence: TGCGCCAGCAGCCAAGGCCCACCTCTAGCGGCTTCCTACAATGAGCAGTTCTTC.

The chain employs TRBV5-1 and TRBJ1-2, with D perhaps matching TRBD1 (6 bases). There are 19 residues in the CDR3. V was pared by 0 bases and J by 4 bases, with 25 bases between. Germline V gene lookup returns CDR1 SGHRS and CDR2 YFSETQ. CDR3 amino acids: CASSLGPTSGHRGAYGYTF. The CDR3 coding sequence is TGCGCCAGCAGCTTGGGCCCTACATCGGGACACAGAGGGGCCTATGGCTACACCTTC.

The chain combines TRBV7-9 with TRBJ2-7; TRBD1 aligns across 9 bases. The CDR3 is 14 amino acids. CDR1 is SEHNR and CDR2 is FQNEAQ in the germline V gene (reference sequence). V gave up 5 bases and J gave up 3 bases; unmatched junction bases: 5. CDR3 region: CASSPRDRDYEQYF. Written as DNA, the CDR3 is TGTGCCAGCAGCCCGAGGGACAGGGACTACGAGCAGTACTTC.

The genes are TRBV6-2 or TRBV6-3 and TRBJ2-5; maybe TRBD1 (6 bases). This CDR3 has 15 residues. The germline gives CDR1 MNHEY, CDR2 SVGEGT. Trimming took 5 bases from V and 0 from J, leaving 13 bases between them. DNA for the CDR3: TGTGCCAGCAGTACTAGGGACAAGTACCAAGAGACCCAGTACTTC. This encodes CASSTRDKYQETQYF.

V usage is TRBV29-1 and J usage is TRBJ2-5, with D possibly being TRBD1 (6 bases). The CDR3 loop spans 11 amino acids. CDR1 SQVTM and CDR2 ANQGSEA come from the germline V gene. V lost 3 bases, J lost 4 bases, and 6 bases lay in between. The CDR3, as DNA: TGCAGCGTTGAGGGGGCAGAGACCCAGTACTTC. Translating it yields CSVEGAETQYF.

The chain is built from TRBV7-6 and TRBJ2-7; TRBD2 agrees at 8 bases. The CDR3 consists of 11 residues. Looked up from germline, CDR1 is SGHVS and CDR2 is FNYEAQ. The CDR3 reads CASGGDYEQYF. In nucleotides, the CDR3 is TGTGCGTCGGGAGGGGACTACGAGCAGTACTTC.

This chain's CDR3 is CASSETSGGLREQYF. The CDR3 DNA is TGTGCCAGCAGTGAGACTAGCGGGGGTCTCCGCGAGCAGTACTTC. V gene TRBV6-1 combines with J gene TRBJ2-7; 12 bases are shared with TRBD2. The CDR3 extends over 15 amino acids. Germline V gene sequence: CDR1 MNHNS, CDR2 SASEGT. The V and J ends lost 3 bases and 6 bases, in that order; junction bases with no gene match: 6.

This chain's CDR3 is CASSQKGLAGVSYNEQFF. The DNA for the CDR3 is TGTGCCAGCAGCCAGAAGGGACTAGCGGGAGTCTCTTACAATGAGCAGTTCTTC. The chain combines TRBV16 with TRBJ2-1; TRBD2 agrees at 14 bases. Germline V gene sequence: CDR1 KGHSY, CDR2 FQNENV. The CDR3 is 18 residues long. The trim removed 3 bases at V and 4 bases at J, leaving 8 bases unmatched.

The count of this clone is one. The chain carries TRBV27 and TRBJ2-7; 13 bases match TRBD2. Unmatched junction bases numbered 3, after V lost 5 bases and J lost 2 bases. Germline CDR1 is MNHEY and CDR2 is SMNVEV (reference sequence). The CDR3 consists of 15 residues. The CDR3 sequence is CASSATSGRPYEQYF. CDR3 DNA sequence: TGTGCCAGCAGTGCGACTAGCGGGAGGCCCTACGAGCAGTACTTC.

The chain uses TRBV7-2 and TRBJ2-1, with 10 bases identical to TRBD2. Germline values: CDR1 SGHTA, CDR2 FQGNSA. The CDR3 extends over 15 amino acids. Unmatched junction bases numbered 6, after V lost 3 bases and J lost 7 bases. CDR3 sequence: CASSLELAGLNEQFF. The CDR3 nucleotides are TGTGCCAGCAGCTTGGAACTAGCGGGACTGAATGAGCAGTTCTTC. The variable domain in full, with the rest retrieved from reference TRBV7-2 and TRBJ2-1, is GAGVSQSPSNKVTEKGKDVELRCDPISGHTALYWYRQSLGQGLEFLIYFQGNSAPDKSGLPSDRFSAERTGGSVSTLTIQRTQQEDSAVYLCASSLELAGLNEQFFGPGTRLTVL.

The chain carries TRBV10-2 and TRBJ2-1; the match to TRBD2 covers 11 bases. After removal of 6 bases from V and 1 base from J, the junction contained 20 bases not matched to a gene. The CDR3 contains 21 residues. CDR1 WSHSY and CDR2 SAAADI come from the germline V gene. The CDR3 reads CASSAGLGLAGGHMSYNEQFF. In DNA form, the CDR3 reads TGCGCCAGCAGCGCCGGATTGGGGCTAGCGGGGGGCCACATGTCCTACAATGAGCAGTTCTTC.

This chain uses TRBV9 with TRBJ2-5; TRBD2 matches at 9 bases. V trimming: 0 bases; J trimming: 5 bases; junction bases outside the gene matches: 14. There are 18 residues in the CDR3. In germline, CDR1 is SGDLS, CDR2 YYNGEE. The CDR3 region has the DNA TGTGCCAGCAGCGTAGCTCTCCCGGGGCGGGGGGGCCTTGAGACCCAGTACTTC. This encodes CASSVALPGRGGLETQYF.

In its sample, this clone was seen a few times. The chain links TRBV5-4 to TRBJ2-2, with a tentative D call TRBD2 (6 bases). CDR1 SGHNT and CDR2 YYREEE come from the germline V gene (reference sequence). There are 15 residues in the CDR3. Deletions cut 0 bases from V and 7 bases from J, with 13 bases between. This chain's CDR3 is CASSLGRAGNGELFF. DNA for the CDR3: TGTGCCAGCAGCTTGGGACGGGCGGGAAACGGGGAGCTGTTTTTT.

The chain has TRBV11-3 and TRBJ2-2, with D possibly matching TRBD2 (5 bases). The CDR3 has 13 residues. The V and J ends lost 9 bases and 0 bases respectively, with 8 bases between them. Germline values: CDR1 SGHNT, CDR2 YENEEA. The CDR3 DNA is TGTGCCAGTGGGCGGGCGAACACCGGGGAGCTGTTTTTT. Its protein product is CASGRANTGELFF.

The chain employs TRBV7-2 and TRBJ1-6; D gene uncertain. This CDR3 spans 13 amino acids. The germline gives CDR1 SGHTA, CDR2 FQGNSA. V lost 0 bases, J lost 18 bases, and 15 bases lay in between. CDR3 loop: CASSLASSGRPHF. The DNA for the CDR3 is TGTGCCAGCAGCTTAGCGTCAAGCGGCAGGCCCCACTTT.

V and J are TRBV5-1 and TRBJ1-2; perhaps TRBD1 as D (6 bases). Germline-derived CDR1 and CDR2 are SGHRS and YFSETQ. The V and J ends lost 0 bases and 6 bases respectively, with 12 bases between them. The CDR3 extends over 14 amino acids. The CDR3 sequence: CASSLEGGPDGYTF. The CDR3 region has the DNA TGCGCCAGCAGCTTGGAGGGGGGGCCCGATGGCTACACCTTC.

This sequence joins TRBV30 and TRBJ2-7; no clear D. CDR3 length: 12 residues. Trimming removed 0 bases from V and 8 bases from J, with 11 bases in between. Germline V gives CDR1 GTSNPN, CDR2 SVGIG (reference sequence). CDR3 sequence: CAWSVDRLQQYF. The CDR3 region has the DNA TGTGCCTGGAGTGTCGATCGACTCCAGCAGTACTTC.